A single sample is the source of the 22 T cell receptor beta chains below, sequenced in a study of cytomegalovirus exposure and HLA in healthy donors (dated by TCRdb to 2015 to 2018). Library creation used the immunoSEQ multiplex PCR assay. For the multiplex PCR, a mixture combining 60 forward primers for TCR Vbeta segments and 13 reverse primers for TCR Jbeta segments was used. Imported from immuneACCESS, the table was reduced by TCRdb to in-frame sequences with V and J called. These copies leave out some clones; in studies compared against another copy, an unresolved V gene accounts for under half, and the cause of the remainder is not known. Present in this sample are about 180,000 clones, roughly three quarters of which were seen just once. Of the sample, less than 15% is held by the ten largest clones. The sequencing input was PBMCs. These TCRs come from a woman aged 45 to 65 in good health and CMV-seropositive.

This clone has a single count. The rearrangement uses TRBV4-2 and TRBJ2-3; the match to TRBD2 covers 9 bases. Germline lookup yields CDR1 LGHNA and CDR2 YNFKEQ. J was trimmed by 4 bases and V by 4 bases; bases with no gene match: 9. CDR3 length: 16 amino acids. Written as DNA, the CDR3 is TGTGCCAGCAGCCCACGCGGGGGGGCCGGCTCAGATACGCAGTATTTT. Translation gives CASSPRGGAGSDTQYF.

This rearrangement joins TRBV13 to TRBJ2-3; D is ambiguous. The V end lost 5 bases, the J end lost 1 base, and 10 bases lay between the germline ends. This CDR3 is built from 14 residues. Germline CDR1 PRHDT, CDR2 FYEKMQ (reference sequence). In nucleotides, the CDR3 is TGTGCCAGCAGCCCGAGTACTGGCACAGATACGCAGTATTTT. Translation: CASSPSTGTDTQYF.

This sequence joins TRBV21-1 and TRBJ1-1. TRBV21-1 is described as a pseudogene. This CDR3 is 12 amino acids long. The CDR3 nucleotides read TGTGCCACCAACCGGGGGGACACTGAAGCTTTCTTT. It codes for CATNRGDTEAFF.

The rearrangement uses TRBV10-3 and TRBJ2-1, with 9 bases that match TRBD2. The CDR3 covers 15 residues. The germline V gene encodes CDR1 ENHRY and CDR2 SYGVKD. Trimming took 0 bases from V and 9 from J; bases not matched to a gene: 6. This CDR3 is CAISESGRGGGEQFF. The CDR3 nucleotides read TGTGCCATCAGTGAGTCCGGGCGGGGGGGCGGTGAGCAGTTCTTC.

The CDR3 nucleotides read TGCGCCAGCACCCCAGGGACAGAACTACTCTATGGCTACACCTTC. Encoded protein: CASTPGTELLYGYTF. The genes are TRBV5-1 and TRBJ1-2; TRBD1 aligns across 7 bases. The CDR3 extends over 15 amino acids. Trimming at V came to 6 bases and at J to 4 bases, leaving 12 bases not matched to a gene. Germline-derived CDR1 and CDR2 are SGHRS and YFSETQ.

V is TRBV7-9 and J is TRBJ1-2; TRBD1 might be the D (5 bases). There are 17 residues in the CDR3. The germline gives CDR1 SEHNR, CDR2 FQNEAQ (reference sequence). Between the trimmed V and J ends, which lost 2 bases and 0 bases, there was a span of 16 bases. CDR3 coding DNA: TGTGCCAGCAGCTTACCGGGCAGGGTTATAACTAACTATGGCTACACCTTC. As protein: CASSLPGRVITNYGYTF.

This chain uses TRBV5-8 with TRBJ1-2; tentative D call: TRBD1 (5 bases). The CDR3 runs 15 residues. V was shortened by 4 bases and J by 0 bases, with 13 bases between the two germline ends. Looked up from germline, CDR1 is SGHTS and CDR2 is YDEGEE. The CDR3 loop is CASSPWPGTNYGYTF. The CDR3 DNA follows: TGTGCCAGCAGCCCGTGGCCAGGGACTAACTATGGCTACACCTTC.

The chain combines TRBV2 with TRBJ2-1; the D gene is possibly TRBD1 (5 bases). CDR3 length equals 14 residues. V dropped 3 bases and J dropped 8 bases, with 14 bases sitting between them. Per germline, CDR1 SNHLY and CDR2 FYNNEI. The CDR3 nucleotides read TGTGCCAGCAGTGAGCAGGGATACGAGGATGAGCAGTTCTTC. Translated, it gives CASSEQGYEDEQFF.

The rearrangement links TRBV11-3 to TRBJ2-1; D is possibly TRBD1 (7 bases). Germline-derived CDR1 and CDR2 are SGHNT and YENEEA. This CDR3 is 14 amino acids long. V was shortened by 5 bases and J by 6 bases, with 14 bases between the two germline ends. The CDR3 here is CASSVGGQSNEQFF. The CDR3 DNA follows: TGTGCCAGCAGCGTGGGGGGACAGAGCAATGAGCAGTTCTTC. The complete variable domain, with remaining parts taken from reference TRBV11-3 and TRBJ2-1, reads EAGVVQSPRYKIIEKKQPVAFWCNPISGHNTLYWYLQNLGQGPELLIRYENEEAVDDSQLPKDRFSAERLKGVDSTLKIQPAELGDSAVYLCASSVGGQSNEQFFGPGTRLTVL.

The genes are TRBV14 and TRBJ2-3; D is perhaps TRBD1 (5 bases). The CDR3 is 15 amino acids. Germline values: CDR1 SGHDN, CDR2 FVKESK. V was shortened by 0 bases and J by 1 base, with 8 bases between the two germline ends. Written as DNA, the CDR3 is TGTGCCAGCAGCCAAGACAAGGGGCGCACAGATACGCAGTATTTT. Translated, it gives CASSQDKGRTDTQYF.

This chain uses TRBV6-4 with TRBJ2-2; D remains unclear. V was trimmed by 5 bases and J by 6 bases, leaving 7 bases between them. The CDR3 is made up of 12 amino acids. CDR1 and CDR2 from the germline V gene are MRHNA and SNTAGT. CDR3 coding DNA: TGTGCCAGCAGTTCAACTCCCGGGGAGCTGTTTTTT. This sequence encodes CASSSTPGELFF.

The V call is TRBV9, the J call TRBJ2-1, with 8 bases matching TRBD2. The CDR3 has 18 residues. Germline assignment: CDR1 SGDLS and CDR2 YYNGEE. After removal of 2 bases from V and 2 bases from J, the junction contained 12 bases not matched to a gene. CDR3 coding DNA: TGTGCCAGCAGCGTCGCCCCACTACCGGGGGGGCCCTACAATGAGCAGTTCTTC. This encodes CASSVAPLPGGPYNEQFF.

This chain links TRBV5-1 with TRBJ2-1; 10 bases match TRBD2. J gave up 8 bases and V 2 bases, and 7 bases lay outside the gene matches. Germline-derived CDR1 and CDR2 are SGHRS and YFSETQ. The CDR3 runs 15 residues. This chain's CDR3 is CASSFPAGGADEQFF. In DNA, the CDR3 is TGCGCCAGCAGCTTCCCAGCGGGGGGGGCGGATGAGCAGTTCTTC.

This clone was detected only a few times. The chain links TRBV25-1 to TRBJ1-1; 7 bases agree with TRBD1. Germline assignment: CDR1 MGHDK and CDR2 SYGVNS. This CDR3 is 15 amino acids long. The trim removed 3 bases at V and 3 bases at J, leaving 7 bases unmatched. CDR3 loop: CASSDLRQGDTEAFF. The CDR3 DNA reads as TGTGCCAGCAGTGATCTGCGGCAGGGGGACACTGAAGCTTTCTTT.

The rearrangement joins TRBV6-1 to TRBJ1-1, with a weak D call TRBD1 (6 bases). Trimming pared 3 bases from V and 5 bases from J, leaving 10 bases between. Germline V gene data show CDR1 as MNHNS and CDR2 as SASEGT. This CDR3 contains 13 residues. The CDR3 bases are TGTGCCAGCAGTGAGTTGACAGGTACTGAAGCTTTCTTT. As protein: CASSELTGTEAFF.

This chain uses TRBV30 with TRBJ2-2; tentative D call: TRBD1 (6 bases). Trimming removed 4 bases at V and 5 bases at J, with 8 bases between. This CDR3 is 12 amino acids long. Germline CDR1 is GTSNPN and CDR2 is SVGIG (reference sequence). The CDR3 coding sequence is TGTGCCTGGAACACAGGGACCGGGGAGCTGTTTTTT. Translating gives CAWNTGTGELFF.

The chain joins TRBV10-1 to TRBJ2-1, with a weak D call TRBD2 (6 bases). The length of the CDR3 is 14 residues. The germline CDR1 and CDR2 sequences are WNHNN and SYGVQD (reference sequence). The V end was cut by 4 bases, the J end by 2 bases, with 9 bases between. Here the CDR3 reads CASSAAGTYNEQFF. DNA for the CDR3: TGCGCCAGCAGTGCTGCGGGGACCTACAATGAGCAGTTCTTC.

J is TRBJ1-6 and V is TRBV30, with 8 bases matching TRBD1. The germline gives CDR1 GTSNPN, CDR2 SVGIG (reference sequence). This CDR3 region has 15 residues. The V segment lost 2 bases and the J segment 9 bases; nucleotides outside the gene matches: 9. The CDR3: CAWSPRTGRSSPLHF. In DNA, the CDR3 is TGTGCCTGGAGTCCCCGGACAGGGAGGTCTTCACCCCTCCACTTT.

This chain joins TRBV6-1 and TRBJ1-1; tentative D call: TRBD1 (5 bases). The CDR3 runs 14 residues. V shed 8 bases and J shed 1 base, with 14 bases lying between them. The germline gives CDR1 MNHNS, CDR2 SASEGT. The CDR3: CASEDRGWNTEAFF. In DNA form, the CDR3 reads TGTGCCAGCGAAGACCGGGGGTGGAACACTGAAGCTTTCTTT.

Turning to this clone: At one end, the junction sequence differs from germline, possibly due to a read error. This chain connects TRBV15 to TRBJ1-1; D may be TRBD1 (5 bases). Germline assignment: CDR1 LNHNV and CDR2 YYDKDF (reference sequence). The CDR3 has 13 residues. The CDR3 DNA sequence: TGTGCCACCAGCAGGACAGTGAACAGTGAAGCTTTCTTT. It translates to CATSRTVNSEAFF.

The CDR3, as DNA: TGTGCCAGCAGCGTAGGTCACGGGGTTTACAATGAGCAGTTCTTC. It codes for CASSVGHGVYNEQFF. The gene calls are TRBV9 and TRBJ2-1; the D gene is possibly TRBD2 (5 bases). V lost 0 bases and J lost 4, with 11 bases in between. The CDR3 has 15 residues. Per germline, CDR1 SGDLS and CDR2 YYNGEE.

The genes are TRBV14 and TRBJ2-1; tentative D call: TRBD1 (5 bases). The V end lost 5 bases, the J end lost 7 bases, and 6 bases lay between the germline ends. The germline CDR1 and CDR2 sequences are SGHDN and FVKESK. CDR3 length: 11 residues. CDR3 coding DNA: TGTGCCAGCAGCAAGGGGAATGAGCAGTTCTTC. Amino acids: CASSKGNEQFF.